This TCR beta chain comes out of a study of PD-1 blockade in classical Hodgkin lymphoma. Findings and limits, study-wide: Relapsed/refractory patients reportedly had lower baseline diversity than newly diagnosed patients.

About this clone itself: Its antigen is not identified.

Measured with immunoSEQ multiplex PCR; TCRdb has only the in-frame clones, and not every one. This table holds about 94,000 clones, 89% found once. Exposure to brentuximab vedotin varied, and each patient had relapsed following autologous stem cell transplantation. This CDR3 is built from 12 residues. V shed 5 bases and J shed 3 bases, with 8 bases lying between them. Germline CDR1 reads SSHAT; CDR2 reads FNYEAQ (reference sequence). This clonotype was sampled from a human donor with classical Hodgkin lymphoma. V gene TRBV7-7 combines with J gene TRBJ2-7; D not resolved. The sequencing used peripheral blood mononuclear cells (PBMCs), collected before the second cycle of nivolumab. The CDR3 here is CASSPDGYEQYF. The CDR3 nucleotides are TGTGCCAGCAGCCCGGACGGCTACGAGCAGTACTTC.